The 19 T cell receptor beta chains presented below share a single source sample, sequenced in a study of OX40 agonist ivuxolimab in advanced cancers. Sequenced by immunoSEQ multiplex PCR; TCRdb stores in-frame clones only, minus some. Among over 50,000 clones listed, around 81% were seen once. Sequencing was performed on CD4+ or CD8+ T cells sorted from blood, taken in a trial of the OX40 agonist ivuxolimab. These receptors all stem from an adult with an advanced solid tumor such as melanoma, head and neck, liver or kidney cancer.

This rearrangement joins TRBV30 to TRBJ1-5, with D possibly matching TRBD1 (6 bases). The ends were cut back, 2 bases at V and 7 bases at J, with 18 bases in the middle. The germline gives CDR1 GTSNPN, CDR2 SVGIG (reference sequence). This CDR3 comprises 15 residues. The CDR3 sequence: CAWSPKGGPGQPQHF. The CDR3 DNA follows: TGTGCCTGGAGTCCGAAGGGGGGCCCGGGCCAGCCCCAGCATTTT.

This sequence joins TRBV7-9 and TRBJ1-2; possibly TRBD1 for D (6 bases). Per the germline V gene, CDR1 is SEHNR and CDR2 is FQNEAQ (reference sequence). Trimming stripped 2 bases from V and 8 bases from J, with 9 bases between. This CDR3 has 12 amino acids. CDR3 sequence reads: CASSLRDTGYTF. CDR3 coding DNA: TGTGCCAGCAGCTTAAGGGACACAGGCTACACCTTC.

CDR3 sequence (DNA): TGTGCCAGCAGCATTGGACGGAGCTCCTACAATGAGCAGTTCTTC. Its translation: CASSIGRSSYNEQFF. The V call is TRBV11-2, the J call TRBJ2-1; D not certain. Germline V gene data show CDR1 as SGHAT and CDR2 as FQNNGV. The CDR3 runs to 15 residues. With 5 bases removed from V and 0 bases from J, the gap between germline ends came to 11 bases.

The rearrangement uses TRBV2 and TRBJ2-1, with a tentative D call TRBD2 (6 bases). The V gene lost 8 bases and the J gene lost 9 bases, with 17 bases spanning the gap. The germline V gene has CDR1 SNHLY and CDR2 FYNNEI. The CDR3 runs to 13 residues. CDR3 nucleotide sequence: TGTGCCAGCCAACTGAGGGGAGGTGGTGAGCAGTTCTTC. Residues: CASQLRGGGEQFF.

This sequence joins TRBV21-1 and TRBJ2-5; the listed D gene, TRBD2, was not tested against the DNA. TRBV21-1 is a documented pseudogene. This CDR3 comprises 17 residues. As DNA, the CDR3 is TGTGCCAGCAGCAATTTGACTAGCGGGAGTGGCCAAGAGACCCAGTACTTC. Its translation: CASSNLTSGSGQETQYF.

The CDR3 protein is CASRDSGSYEQYF. DNA for the CDR3: TGTGCCAGCAGAGACAGCGGCTCCTACGAGCAGTACTTC. This sequence joins TRBV7-9 and TRBJ2-7; the D call may be TRBD1 or TRBD2 (5 bases each). CDR1 SEHNR and CDR2 FQNEAQ come from the germline V gene (reference sequence). This CDR3 comprises 13 residues. V was pared by 6 bases and J by 0 bases, with 9 bases between.

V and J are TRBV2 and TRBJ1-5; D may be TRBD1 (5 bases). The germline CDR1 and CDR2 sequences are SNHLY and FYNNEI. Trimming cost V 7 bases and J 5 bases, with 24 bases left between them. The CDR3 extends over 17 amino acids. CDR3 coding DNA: TGTGCCAGCACCTACCGGGGGGGTCGGAGGGGAGATCAGCCCCAGCATTTT. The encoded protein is CASTYRGGRRGDQPQHF.

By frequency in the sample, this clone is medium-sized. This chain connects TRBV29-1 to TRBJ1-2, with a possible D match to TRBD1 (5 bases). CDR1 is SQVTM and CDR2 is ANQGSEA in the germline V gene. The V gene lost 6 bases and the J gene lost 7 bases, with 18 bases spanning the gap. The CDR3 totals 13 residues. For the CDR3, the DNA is TGCAGCGTGGGGGAGGGGTATCAAGCTGGCTACACCTTC. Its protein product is CSVGEGYQAGYTF. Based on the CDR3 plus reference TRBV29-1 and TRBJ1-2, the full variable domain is SAVISQKPSRDICQRGTSLTIQCQVDSQVTMMFWYRQQPGQSLTLIATANQGSEATYESGFVIDKFPISRPNLTFSTLTVSNMSPEDSSIYLCSVGEGYQAGYTFGSGTRLTVV.

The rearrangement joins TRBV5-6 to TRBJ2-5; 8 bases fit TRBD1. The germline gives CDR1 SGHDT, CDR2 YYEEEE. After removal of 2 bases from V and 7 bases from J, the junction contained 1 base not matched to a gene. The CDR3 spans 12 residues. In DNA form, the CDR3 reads TGTGCCAGCAGCTTACAGGGGGGGACCCAGTACTTC. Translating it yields CASSLQGGTQYF.

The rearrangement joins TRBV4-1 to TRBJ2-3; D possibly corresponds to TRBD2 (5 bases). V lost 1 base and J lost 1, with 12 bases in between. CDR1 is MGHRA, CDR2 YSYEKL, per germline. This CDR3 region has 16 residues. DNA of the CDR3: TGCGCCAGCAGCCAAGTGAGGAGCGGTGGCACAGATACGCAGTATTTT. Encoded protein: CASSQVRSGGTDTQYF.

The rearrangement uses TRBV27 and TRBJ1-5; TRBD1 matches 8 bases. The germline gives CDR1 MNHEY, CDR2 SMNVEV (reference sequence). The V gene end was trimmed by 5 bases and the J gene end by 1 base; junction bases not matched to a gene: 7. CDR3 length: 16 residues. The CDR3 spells CASSPQTGVSNQPQHF. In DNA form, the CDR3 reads TGTGCCAGCAGTCCGCAGACAGGGGTGAGCAATCAGCCCCAGCATTTT.

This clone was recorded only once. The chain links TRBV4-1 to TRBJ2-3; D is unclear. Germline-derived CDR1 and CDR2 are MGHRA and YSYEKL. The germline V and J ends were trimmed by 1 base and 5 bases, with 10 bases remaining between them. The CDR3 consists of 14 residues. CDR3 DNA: TGCGCCAGCAGCCAAGCCCGCGGTGGAGATACGCAGTATTTT. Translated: CASSQARGGDTQYF.

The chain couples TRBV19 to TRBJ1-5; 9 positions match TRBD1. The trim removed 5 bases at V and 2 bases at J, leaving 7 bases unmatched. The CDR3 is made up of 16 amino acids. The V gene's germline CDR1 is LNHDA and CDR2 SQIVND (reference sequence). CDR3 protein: CASSSPGQGRNQPQHF. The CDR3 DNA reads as TGTGCCAGTAGTTCCCCGGGACAGGGACGCAATCAGCCCCAGCATTTT.

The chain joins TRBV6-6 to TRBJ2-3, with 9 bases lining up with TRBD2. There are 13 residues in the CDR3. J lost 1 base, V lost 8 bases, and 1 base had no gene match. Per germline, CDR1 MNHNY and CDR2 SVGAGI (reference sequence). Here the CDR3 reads CASRGRGTDTQYF. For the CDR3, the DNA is TGTGCCAGCCGCGGGAGGGGCACAGATACGCAGTATTTT.

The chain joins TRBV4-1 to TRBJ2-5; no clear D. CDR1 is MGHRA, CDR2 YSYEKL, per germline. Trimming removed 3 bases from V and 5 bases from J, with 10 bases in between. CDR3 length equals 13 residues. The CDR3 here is CASSHLGWETQYF. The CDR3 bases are TGCGCCAGCAGCCACTTAGGGTGGGAGACCCAGTACTTC.

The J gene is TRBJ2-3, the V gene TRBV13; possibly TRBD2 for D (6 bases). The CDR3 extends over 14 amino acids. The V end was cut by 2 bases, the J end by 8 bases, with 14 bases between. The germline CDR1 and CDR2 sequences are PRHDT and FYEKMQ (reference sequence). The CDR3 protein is CASSLISIGGTQYF. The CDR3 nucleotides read TGTGCCAGCAGCTTAATATCCATCGGGGGTACGCAGTATTTT.

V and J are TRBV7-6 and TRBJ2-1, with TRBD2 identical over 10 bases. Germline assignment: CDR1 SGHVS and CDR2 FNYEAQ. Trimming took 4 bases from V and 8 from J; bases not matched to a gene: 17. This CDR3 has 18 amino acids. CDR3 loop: CASSSLAGAERGGDEQFF. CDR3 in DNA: TGTGCCAGCAGCTCTCTAGCGGGAGCCGAGAGGGGAGGTGATGAGCAGTTCTTC.

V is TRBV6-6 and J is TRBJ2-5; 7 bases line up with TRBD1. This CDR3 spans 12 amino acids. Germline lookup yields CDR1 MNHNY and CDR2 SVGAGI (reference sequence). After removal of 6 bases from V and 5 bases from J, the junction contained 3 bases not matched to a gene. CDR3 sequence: CASRGTAETQYF. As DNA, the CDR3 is TGTGCCAGCAGAGGGACAGCCGAGACCCAGTACTTC.

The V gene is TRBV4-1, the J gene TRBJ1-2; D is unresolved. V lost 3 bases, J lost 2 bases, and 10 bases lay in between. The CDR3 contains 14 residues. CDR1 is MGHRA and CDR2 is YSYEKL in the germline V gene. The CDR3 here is CASSHEGRNYGYTF. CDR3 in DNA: TGCGCCAGCAGCCACGAGGGAAGAAACTATGGCTACACCTTC.